These 24 T cell receptor beta chains came from one sample sequenced in a study of T cells in women clearing cervical HPV infection. The assay was immunoSEQ multiplex PCR, and TCRdb's table has in-frame clones only and misses some. The sample holds about 12,000 clones. The material sequenced was blood buffy coat. All receptors come from a woman between 18 and 70 years old with a cervical HPV16 infection that either progressed to CIN3+ or cleared (not recorded which).

Note on this clone: One junction end does not reproduce the germline sequence, and a read error may be involved. The read stops 3 residues short of the end of the CDR3; the missing end is completed from the germline J gene. The rearrangement uses TRBV7-7 and TRBJ1-1; D gene uncertain. The germline V gene has CDR1 SSHAT and CDR2 FNYEAQ (reference sequence). This CDR3 spans 13 amino acids. This chain's CDR3 is CASSLRKGTEAFF. CDR3 bases read: TGTGCTAGCAGCTTAAGGAAGGGCACTGAA. Using reference TRBV7-7 and TRBJ1-1 for the parts outside the CDR3, the full variable domain is GAGVSQSPRYKVTKRGQDVTLRCDPISSHATLYWYQQALGQGPEFLTYFNYEAQPDKSGLPSDRFSAERPEGSISTLTIQRTEQRDSAMYRCASSLRKGTEAFFGQGTRLTVV.

A note on this clone: The CDR3 end lies 3 residues beyond the end of the read and is filled in from the germline J gene. The rearrangement joins TRBV11-2 to TRBJ1-2; weak D call: TRBD1 (6 bases). V lost 1 base and J lost 3, with 12 bases in between. CDR1 is SGHAT and CDR2 is FQNNGV in the germline V gene. The CDR3 has 15 amino acids. The CDR3 spells CASSLVPTGHYGYTF. The covered CDR3 bases are TGTGCCAGCAGCTTAGTCCCTACAGGGCACTATGGC.

For this clone: The CDR3 end is not reached by the read, which stops 3 residues before it; the germline J gene fills it in. The gene calls are TRBV2 and TRBJ2-4; weak D call: TRBD2 (6 bases). The CDR3 contains 15 residues. The ends were cut back, 8 bases at V and 3 bases at J, with 17 bases in the middle. Germline V gives CDR1 SNHLY, CDR2 FYNNEI. The CDR3 protein is CASGREGGIKNIQYF. The sequenced part of the CDR3 DNA is TGTGCCAGCGGTAGAGAAGGCGGGATCAAAAACATT.

As to this clone: The CDR3 extends 3 residues past the end of the read, so its final part is completed from the germline J gene. The chain has TRBV5-1 and TRBJ1-6; TRBD1 is a possible D gene (6 bases). CDR3 length equals 15 residues. Per the germline V gene, CDR1 is SGHRS and CDR2 is YFSETQ. V lost 0 bases and J 8 bases, leaving 12 bases between the germline ends. CDR3 in amino acids: CASSLDFNRDSPLHF. The DNA read from the CDR3 is TGCGCCAGCAGCTTGGATTTTAACAGGGATTCACCC.

CDR3 loop: CASSLGTGGTGNTIYF. CDR3 bases read: TGCGCCAGCAGCTTGGGGACAGGGGGAACTGGAAACACC. This rearrangement joins TRBV5-1 to TRBJ1-3; 10 bases match TRBD1. Read data end 3 residues before the CDR3 end; the end is taken from the germline J gene. Trimming cost V 0 bases and J 2 bases; bases outside gene matches: 2. This CDR3 comprises 16 residues. CDR1 and CDR2 from the germline V gene are SGHRS and YFSETQ.

As concerns this clone: The read ends 3 residues before the CDR3 terminus; that terminus is restored from the germline J gene. J is TRBJ1-1 and V is TRBV18; a weak D match, TRBD1 (6 bases). With 3 bases removed from V and 3 bases from J, the gap between germline ends came to 14 bases. This CDR3 contains 15 residues. From germline, CDR1 is KGHSH and CDR2 LQKENI. Here the CDR3 reads CASSPQTGRDTEAFF. The sequenced CDR3 bases are TGTGCCAGCTCACCCCAGACAGGTCGGGACACTGAA.

As concerns this clone: Read data end 3 residues before the CDR3 end; the end is taken from the germline J gene. V is TRBV3-1 (or the pseudogene TRBV3-2) and J is TRBJ2-1; 8 bases agree with TRBD1. This CDR3 region has 16 residues. Germline V gene sequence: CDR1 LGHDT, CDR2 YNNKEL (reference sequence). Trimming at V came to 4 bases and at J to 8 bases, leaving 13 bases not matched to a gene. CDR3 residues: CASSPLLGQGSHEQFF. CDR3 DNA, as far as it was read: TGTGCCAGCAGCCCGCTCCTAGGACAGGGAAGTCATGAG.

On this clone itself: Coverage ceases 3 residues before the CDR3 finishes, and the germline J gene fills in the end. The V and J genes are TRBV19 and TRBJ2-1; D might be TRBD1 (5 bases). The CDR3 runs 14 residues. V was clipped by 5 bases and J by 6 bases, with 14 bases between them. Germline CDR1 and CDR2: LNHDA and SQIVND (reference sequence). The CDR3 spells CASSPSNGANEQFF. The sequenced CDR3 bases are TGTGCCAGTAGTCCCTCGAATGGGGCCAATGAG.

Comment on this clone: The read stops 3 residues short of the end of the CDR3; the missing end is completed from the germline J gene. The chain couples TRBV13 to TRBJ2-7; TRBD1 agrees at 10 bases. The CDR3 loop spans 16 amino acids. Losses at the gene ends were 7 bases for V and 3 bases for J; bases not matched to a gene: 12. Germline-derived CDR1 and CDR2 are PRHDT and FYEKMQ (reference sequence). The covered CDR3 bases are TGTGCCAGCACCTTCTTGGGACAGGGGTCGTACTACGAG. Translating it yields CASTFLGQGSYYE. The whole CDR3 protein is CASTFLGQGSYYEQYF.

With regard to this clone: The read stops 3 residues short of the end of the CDR3; the missing end is completed from the germline J gene. This sequence joins TRBV4-2 and TRBJ2-6, with TRBD2 matching 7 bases. Germline loops: CDR1 LGHNA, CDR2 YNFKEQ. The CDR3 has 17 residues. V lost 1 base to trimming and J lost 0 bases; unmatched junction nucleotides: 3. CDR3 amino acids: CASSQGRGSSGANVLTF. The sequenced part of the CDR3 DNA is TGTGCCAGCAGCCAAGGGCGGGGGAGCTCTGGGGCCAACGTC.

Note on this clone: The sequence runs out 3 residues before the end of the CDR3; the remainder is reconstructed from the germline J gene. The chain joins TRBV20-1 to TRBJ1-6; TRBD1 matches at 8 bases. Germline trimming cut 0 bases from V and 4 bases from J; bases unmatched to any gene: 17. Germline assignment: CDR1 DFQATT and CDR2 SNEGSKA (reference sequence). This CDR3 has 20 amino acids. CDR3 DNA (partial): TGCAGTGCTAGAGATTTTCGGTCCGGGCAGGGGGCGTTATATAATTCACCC. Its translation: CSARDFRSGQGALYNSP. The complete CDR3 protein is CSARDFRSGQGALYNSPLHF.

In the case of this clone: From the germline J gene comes the end of the CDR3, since the read stops 3 residues before it. The V call is TRBV6-2 or TRBV6-3, the J call TRBJ2-3, with D possibly TRBD1 on 6 matching bases. Germline CDR1 is MNHEY and CDR2 is SVGEGT. Trimming shortened V by 7 bases and J by 6 bases, and 14 bases separated the two germline ends. CDR3 length equals 13 residues. This chain's CDR3 is CASTRDNVDTQYF. Incomplete CDR3 DNA: TGTGCCAGCACGAGGGACAATGTTGATACG.

For this clone: The read ends 3 residues early relative to the CDR3; the germline J gene fills the gap. The chain is built from TRBV6-2 or TRBV6-3 and TRBJ2-1; D is ambiguous. V lost 7 bases to trimming and J lost 3 bases, with 13 bases between them. Per germline, CDR1 MNHEY and CDR2 SVGEGT. The CDR3 totals 14 residues. CDR3 DNA (partial): TGTGCCAGCACTGCTACTGTTTTCTACAATGAG. Translated, it gives CASTATVFYNE. The CDR3 reads in full as CASTATVFYNEQFF.

A remark on this clone: The read terminates 3 residues before the CDR3 end, so the remaining end is supplied by the germline J gene. The chain carries TRBV30 and TRBJ1-1, with D possibly being TRBD1 (6 bases). CDR3 length: 17 residues. Germline lookup yields CDR1 GTSNPN and CDR2 SVGIG (reference sequence). The V end was cut by 4 bases, the J end by 2 bases, with 23 bases between. CDR3 DNA, as far as it was read: TGTGCCTGGAACCACCGACAGGCAACACTTCTAAACACTGAA. Amino acids: CAWNHRQATLLNTE. The CDR3, in full, reads CAWNHRQATLLNTEAFF.

About this clone itself: The read finishes 3 residues shy of the CDR3 end, and the germline J gene is used to complete it. The rearrangement joins TRBV7-8 to TRBJ2-7; possibly TRBD1 for D (6 bases). The ends were cut back, 1 base at V and 3 bases at J, with 7 bases in the middle. This CDR3 comprises 13 residues. Per germline, CDR1 SGHVS and CDR2 FQNEAQ. The CDR3 loop is CASSLDRVYEQYF. Incomplete CDR3 DNA: TGTGCCAGCAGCTTAGACAGGGTCTACGAG.

Concerning this clone: The read terminates 3 residues before the CDR3 end, so the remaining end is supplied by the germline J gene. The genes are TRBV19 and TRBJ1-2; TRBD1 matches 7 bases. Germline-derived CDR1 and CDR2 are LNHDA and SQIVND (reference sequence). The CDR3 is 15 amino acids. The junction had 11 bases not matched to a gene; V was cut back by 5 bases and J by 5 bases. The CDR3 region is CASSASTGSLYGYTF. CDR3 bases read: TGTGCCAGTAGTGCATCGACAGGGTCTCTGTATGGC.

Points on this clone: Read sequence stops 3 residues before the CDR3 end, and the germline J gene provides the missing end. The chain has TRBV19 and TRBJ1-2; 7 bases align to TRBD1. J gave up 6 bases and V 4 bases, and 8 bases lay outside the gene matches. Germline values: CDR1 LNHDA, CDR2 SQIVND (reference sequence). This CDR3 is 14 amino acids long. CDR3 in amino acids: CASSTQTGMDGYTF. The CDR3 bases that were read are TGTGCCAGTAGTACCCAGACAGGGATGGATGGC.

Concerning this clone itself: The read finishes 3 residues shy of the CDR3 end, and the germline J gene is used to complete it. The chain links TRBV28 to TRBJ1-2; D is unresolved. CDR1 MDHEN and CDR2 SYDVKM come from the germline V gene. This CDR3 spans 12 amino acids. The V end lost 7 bases, the J end lost 6 bases, and 12 bases lay between the germline ends. CDR3 DNA (partial): TGTGCCAGCAATCCGGAAGGGCATGGC. Residues: CASNPEGHG. The CDR3 as a whole reads CASNPEGHGYTF.

A remark on this clone: The read terminates 3 residues ahead of where the CDR3 ends, so the germline J gene completes it. The genes are TRBV4-1 and TRBJ1-2; D is undetermined. Germline lookup yields CDR1 MGHRA and CDR2 YSYEKL. There are 16 residues in the CDR3. Incomplete CDR3 DNA: TGCGCCAGCAGCCAAGACAGCGGGTCAGGAGTGGTGGGC. This codes for CASSQDSGSGVVG. The full CDR3 sequence reads CASSQDSGSGVVGYTF.

A remark on this clone: The sequenced fragment ends 3 residues before the CDR3 boundary, so the rest is inferred from the germline J gene. The chain joins TRBV5-4 to TRBJ2-3; 8 bases agree with TRBD1. After removal of 2 bases from V and 5 bases from J, the junction contained 7 bases not matched to a gene. Germline loops: CDR1 SGHNT, CDR2 YYREEE (reference sequence). The CDR3 has 15 residues. CDR3 DNA, as far as it was read: TGTGCCAGCAGCTTACCCGGACAGGGTGGAGATACG. Its translation: CASSLPGQGGDT. The full CDR3 reads CASSLPGQGGDTQYF.

A word on this clone: The read comes to an end 3 residues before the CDR3 does, leaving the germline J gene to fill in the end. The chain uses TRBV19 and TRBJ1-2, with TRBD1 matching over 7 bases. V shed 8 bases, J shed 4 bases, and the junction held 10 bases outside the gene matches. This CDR3 comprises 14 residues. Germline V lookup: CDR1 LNHDA, CDR2 SQIVND (reference sequence). CDR3 region: CASRGTATIYGYTF. The DNA read from the CDR3 is TGTGCCAGTCGAGGGACAGCCACTATCTATGGC.

A word on this clone: The CDR3 is cut off 3 residues early in the read; its end comes from the germline J gene. The chain combines TRBV30 with TRBJ2-7; maybe TRBD1 (6 bases). V was cut by 6 bases and J by 5 bases, with 20 bases left in between. This CDR3 has 14 amino acids. Germline CDR1 and CDR2: GTSNPN and SVGIG (reference sequence). CDR3 DNA (partial): TGTGCCTGCGCCCGTGACACAGGGAAAGACGAG. Protein product: CACARDTGKDE. The whole CDR3 protein reads CACARDTGKDEQYF.

With respect to this clone: The read finishes 3 residues shy of the CDR3 end, and the germline J gene is used to complete it. The chain is built from TRBV7-9 and TRBJ2-5; TRBD1 matches at 8 bases. V dropped 3 bases and J dropped 2; count of bases not matched to a gene: 2. CDR1 SEHNR and CDR2 FQNEAQ come from the germline V gene (reference sequence). The CDR3 length is 14 residues. The sequenced part of the CDR3 DNA is TGTGCCAGCAGCTTTAGACAGGGGCAAGAGACC. Its translation is CASSFRQGQET. The CDR3, in full, reads CASSFRQGQETQYF.

Considering frequency, this clone is medium-sized. The observed sequence ends 3 residues before the CDR3 terminus, with the missing tail filled in from the germline J gene. This chain connects TRBV18 to TRBJ2-3; TRBD2 agrees at 13 bases. The CDR3 is 15 residues long. Germline assignment: CDR1 KGHSH and CDR2 LQKENI. V gave up 3 bases and J gave up 5 bases; unmatched junction bases: 2. CDR3 loop: CASSPGLAGIDTQYF. CDR3 DNA (partial): TGTGCCAGCTCACCGGGACTAGCGGGGATAGATACG. Together with reference TRBV18 and TRBJ2-3, the CDR3 gives the full variable domain: NAGVMQNPRHLVRRRGQEARLRCSPMKGHSHVYWYRQLPEEGLKFMVYLQKENIIDESGMPKERFSAEFPKEGPSILRIQQVVRGDSAAYFCASSPGLAGIDTQYFGPGTRLTVL.